Listed here is a single T cell receptor (beta chain). This specimen comes from a study of blood T cell repertoires in COVID-19. Study-level information: COVID-19 samples collected from the United States, Italy and Spain covered acute and convalescent phases. Nucleic acid was either cDNA or gDNA, and it came from T cells, B-cell-depleted T cells, or PBMCs.

CDR3 length: 19 residues. Deletions cut 4 bases from V and 4 bases from J, with 29 bases between. Original handling: Nucleated cell number was recorded as an estimate derived from reference gene primer amplification. The assay was immunoSEQ multiplex PCR, and TCRdb's table has in-frame clones only and misses some. The DNA gave D and trimming, while V, J and clone size come from that table. Of 85,000 to 100,000 clones listed, roughly 75% were seen once; the top ten hold approximately 8.7%. The TCR was taken from a man aged 50-60 years who had recovered from COVID-19. The gene calls are TRBV5-3 and TRBJ1-2; TRBD1 is a possible D gene (6 bases). TRBV5-3 is labeled an ORF, and its function is uncertain. The sequenced sample consisted of peripheral blood. The CDR3 spells CARSLQQGVMVTEPYGYTF. The CDR3 nucleotides read TGTGCCAGAAGCCTACAACAGGGAGTTATGGTCACAGAACCCTATGGCTACACCTTC.